These 5 T cell receptor beta chains originate from one sample sequenced in a study of shared clonotypes between healthy human individuals. Repertoires were generated with immunoSEQ multiplex PCR, while TCRdb's copy carries only in-frame clones and drops some. The table lists 2 million to 2.5 million clones, 95% of them singletons. Sequenced sample: naive CD4+ T cells sorted from blood. Subset reported: CD45RA+ positively selected. These receptor sequences come from a man aged 18 to 35 in good health.

This clone is a singleton in its sample. CDR3 protein: CAISGAGGNNQPQHF. The CDR3 DNA reads as TGTGCCATCAGTGGGGCAGGGGGCAACAATCAGCCCCAGCATTTT. This chain links TRBV10-3 with TRBJ1-5; TRBD1 matches at 8 bases. V trimming: 4 bases; J trimming: 3 bases; junction bases outside the gene matches: 5. The CDR3 extends over 15 amino acids. Germline V gene sequence: CDR1 ENHRY, CDR2 SYGVKD.

The chain recombines TRBV30 with TRBJ1-1, with D unclear. The V end was cut by 3 bases, the J end by 6 bases, with 11 bases between. Germline lookup yields CDR1 GTSNPN and CDR2 SVGIG (reference sequence). The CDR3 has 12 amino acids. CDR3 nucleotide sequence: TGTGCCTGGAGGATGGGATTAGCTGAAGCTTTCTTT. Protein product: CAWRMGLAEAFF.

This clone occurred once. The chain links TRBV27 to TRBJ2-3; no reliable D call. The V gene lost 2 bases and the J gene lost 2 bases, with 11 bases spanning the gap. Germline assignment: CDR1 MNHEY and CDR2 SMNVEV (reference sequence). This CDR3 has 15 amino acids. As DNA, the CDR3 is TGTGCCAGCAGTTTACGACACGGTAACACAGATACGCAGTATTTT. Amino acids: CASSLRHGNTDTQYF.

The chain is built from TRBV5-1 and TRBJ2-3; D remains ambiguous. The V end lost 4 bases, the J end lost 1 base, and 13 bases lay between the germline ends. This CDR3 contains 15 residues. Germline-derived CDR1 and CDR2 are SGHRS and YFSETQ. The CDR3 loop is CASSPPDGGTDTQYF. The CDR3 DNA sequence: TGCGCCAGCAGCCCCCCGGATGGAGGCACAGATACGCAGTATTTT.

The chain is built from TRBV10-3 and TRBJ2-3; D remains unclear. CDR1 and CDR2 (germline): ENHRY, SYGVKD. The CDR3 extends over 14 amino acids. The ends were cut back, 5 bases at V and 0 bases at J, with 9 bases in the middle. CDR3 sequence: CAISKDGSTDTQYF. In nucleotides, the CDR3 is TGTGCCATCAGTAAGGACGGTAGCACAGATACGCAGTATTTT.